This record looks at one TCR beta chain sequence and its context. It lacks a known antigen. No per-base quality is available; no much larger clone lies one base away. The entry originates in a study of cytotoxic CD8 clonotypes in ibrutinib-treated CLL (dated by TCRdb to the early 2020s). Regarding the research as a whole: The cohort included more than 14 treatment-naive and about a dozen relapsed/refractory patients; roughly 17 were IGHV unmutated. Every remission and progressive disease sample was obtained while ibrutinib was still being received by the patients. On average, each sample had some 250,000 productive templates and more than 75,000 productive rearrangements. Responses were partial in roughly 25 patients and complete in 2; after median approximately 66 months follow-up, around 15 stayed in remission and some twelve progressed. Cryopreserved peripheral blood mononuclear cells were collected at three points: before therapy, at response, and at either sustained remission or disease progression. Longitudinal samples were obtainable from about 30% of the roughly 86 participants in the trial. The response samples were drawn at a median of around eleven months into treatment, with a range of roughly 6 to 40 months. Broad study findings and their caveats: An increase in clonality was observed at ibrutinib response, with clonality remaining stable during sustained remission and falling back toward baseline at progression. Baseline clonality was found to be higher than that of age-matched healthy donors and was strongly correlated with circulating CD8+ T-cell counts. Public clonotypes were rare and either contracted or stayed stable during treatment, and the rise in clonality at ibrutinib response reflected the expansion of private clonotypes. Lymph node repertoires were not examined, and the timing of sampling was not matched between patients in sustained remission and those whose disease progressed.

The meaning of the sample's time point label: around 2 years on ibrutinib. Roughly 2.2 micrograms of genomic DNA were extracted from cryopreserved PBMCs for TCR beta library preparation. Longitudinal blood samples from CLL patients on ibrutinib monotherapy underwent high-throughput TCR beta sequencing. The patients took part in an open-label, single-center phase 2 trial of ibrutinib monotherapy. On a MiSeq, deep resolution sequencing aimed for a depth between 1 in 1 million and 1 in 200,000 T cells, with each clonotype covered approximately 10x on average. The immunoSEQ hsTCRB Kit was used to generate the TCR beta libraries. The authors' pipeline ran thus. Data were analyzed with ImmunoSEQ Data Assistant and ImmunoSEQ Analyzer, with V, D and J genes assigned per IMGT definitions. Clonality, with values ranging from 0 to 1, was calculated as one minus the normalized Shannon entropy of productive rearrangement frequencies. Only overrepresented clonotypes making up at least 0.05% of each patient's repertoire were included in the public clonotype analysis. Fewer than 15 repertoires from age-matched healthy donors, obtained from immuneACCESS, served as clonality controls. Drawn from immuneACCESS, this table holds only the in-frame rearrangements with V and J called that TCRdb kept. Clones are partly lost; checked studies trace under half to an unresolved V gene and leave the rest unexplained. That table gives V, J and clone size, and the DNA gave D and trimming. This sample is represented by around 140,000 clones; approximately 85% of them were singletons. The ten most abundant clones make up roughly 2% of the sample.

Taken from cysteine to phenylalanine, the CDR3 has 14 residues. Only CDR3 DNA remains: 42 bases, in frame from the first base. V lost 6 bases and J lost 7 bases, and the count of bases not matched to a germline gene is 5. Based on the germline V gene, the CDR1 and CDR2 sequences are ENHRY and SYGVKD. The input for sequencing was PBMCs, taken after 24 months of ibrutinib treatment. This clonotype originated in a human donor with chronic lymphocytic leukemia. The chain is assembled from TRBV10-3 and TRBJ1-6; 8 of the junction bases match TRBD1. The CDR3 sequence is CAISGQGPNSPLHF. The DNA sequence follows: TGTGCCATCAGCGGACAGGGCCCGAATTCACCCCTCCACTTT.